These T cell receptor beta chains were read from a single sample in a study of TIL therapy for anti-PD-1-resistant metastatic lung cancer. This table comes from immunoSEQ multiplex PCR, and its TCRdb copy is limited to in-frame clones, with some not included. The sample lists under 70,000 clones, roughly 84% occurring once. The sample consisted of blood, taken at baseline. The receptors come from a person aged 25-85 years with non-small cell lung cancer. Each CDR3 is given with its conserved first and last residue. A D gene is named only where the DNA matches it firmly. Clone size is not always given. Where it is, it says once, few, many or a class for expanded clones.

J gene: TRBJ2-1
D gene: TRBD2
V gene: TRBV6-5
clone size: .
CDR3 protein: CASTMTSGGWNEQFF
CDR3 DNA: TGTGCCAGCACTATGACTAGCGGGGGATGGAATGAGCAGTTCTTC

J gene: TRBJ2-5
D gene: .
V gene: TRBV2
clone size: .
CDR3 protein: CASTGTEETQYF
CDR3 DNA: TGTGCCAGCACCGGGACGGAAGAGACCCAGTACTTC

J gene: TRBJ1-5
D gene: .
V gene: TRBV3-1/TRBV3-2
clone size: .
CDR3 protein: CASSQGGIGPQHF
CDR3 DNA: TGTGCCAGCAGCCAAGGGGGAATTGGCCCCCAGCATTTT

J gene: TRBJ2-5
D gene: TRBD2
V gene: TRBV18
clone size: .
CDR3 protein: CASSSLAAQGGETQYF
CDR3 DNA: TGTGCCAGCTCATCCCTAGCGGCCCAGGGCGGTGAGACCCAGTACTTC

J gene: TRBJ1-4
D gene: TRBD1
V gene: TRBV7-9
clone size: few
CDR3 protein: CASSLTDRGNEKLFF
CDR3 DNA: TGTGCCAGCAGCCTTACGGACAGGGGAAATGAAAAACTGTTTTTT

J gene: TRBJ2-7
D gene: .
V gene: TRBV30
clone size: .
CDR3 protein: CACDYGGIAQYF
CDR3 DNA: TGTGCCTGCGACTATGGGGGTATAGCGCAGTACTTC

J gene: TRBJ2-7
D gene: .
V gene: TRBV25-1
clone size: .
CDR3 protein: CASSDGQTTYEQYF
CDR3 DNA: TGTGCCAGCAGTGACGGACAGACTACCTACGAGCAGTACTTC

J gene: TRBJ1-2
D gene: TRBD1
V gene: TRBV2
clone size: .
CDR3 protein: CASSEASKTGLGGYTF
CDR3 DNA: TGTGCCAGCAGTGAAGCGAGTAAGACAGGGTTGGGAGGCTACACCTTC

J gene: TRBJ2-3
D gene: TRBD2
V gene: TRBV19
clone size: .
CDR3 protein: CATIGLAGGDTQYF
CDR3 DNA: TGTGCCACCATTGGACTAGCGGGCGGAGATACGCAGTATTTT

J gene: TRBJ2-4
D gene: .
V gene: TRBV19
clone size: .
CDR3 protein: CASSITAGTLGIQYF
CDR3 DNA: TGTGCCAGTAGTATTACGGCAGGGACCCTCGGCATTCAGTACTTC

J gene: TRBJ2-1
D gene: .
V gene: TRBV18
clone size: .
CDR3 protein: CASSPQRASYNEQFF
CDR3 DNA: TGTGCCAGCTCACCGCAGCGGGCCTCCTACAATGAGCAGTTCTTC

J gene: TRBJ2-1
D gene: .
V gene: TRBV19
clone size: .
CDR3 protein: CASSIAGDYNEQFF
CDR3 DNA: TGTGCCAGTAGTATAGCGGGAGACTACAATGAGCAGTTCTTC

J gene: TRBJ1-2
D gene: .
V gene: TRBV12-3/TRBV12-4
clone size: .
CDR3 protein: CASSLKGIGYTF
CDR3 DNA: TGTGCCAGCAGTTTGAAGGGAATTGGCTACACCTTC

J gene: TRBJ2-5
D gene: .
V gene: TRBV19
clone size: .
CDR3 protein: CASSLFWAAGGTQYF
CDR3 DNA: TGTGCCAGTAGCCTCTTTTGGGCGGCTGGGGGGACCCAGTACTTC

J gene: TRBJ1-1
D gene: .
V gene: TRBV30
clone size: .
CDR3 protein: CAWSDGILEAFF
CDR3 DNA: TGTGCCTGGAGTGACGGAATCCTCGAAGCTTTCTTT

J gene: TRBJ2-1
D gene: TRBD2
V gene: TRBV24-1
clone size: .
CDR3 protein: CATSEAGGPYNEQFF
CDR3 DNA: TGTGCCACCAGTGAGGCGGGGGGGCCATACAATGAGCAGTTCTTC

J gene: TRBJ2-2
D gene: TRBD1
V gene: TRBV6-4
clone size: .
CDR3 protein: CASSPGTGFTGELFF
CDR3 DNA: TGTGCCAGCAGTCCCGGGACAGGGTTCACCGGGGAGCTGTTTTTT

J gene: TRBJ1-6
D gene: .
V gene: TRBV28
clone size: .
CDR3 protein: CASSLNRVNSPLHF
CDR3 DNA: TGTGCCAGCAGTTTAAACAGGGTGAACTCACCCCTCCACTTT

J gene: TRBJ2-7
D gene: .
V gene: TRBV7-8
clone size: .
CDR3 protein: CASSLAGREQYF
CDR3 DNA: TGTGCCAGCAGCTTAGCGGGGAGGGAGCAGTACTTC

J gene: TRBJ2-3
D gene: .
V gene: TRBV6-5
clone size: .
CDR3 protein: CASRIGRDSTDTQYF
CDR3 DNA: TGTGCCAGCAGAATAGGCCGGGACAGCACAGATACGCAGTATTTT

J gene: TRBJ1-2
D gene: .
V gene: TRBV21-1
clone size: once
CDR3 protein: CASSINRGQGGYTF
CDR3 DNA: TGTGCCAGCAGCATCAACAGGGGACAGGGGGGCTACACCTTC

J gene: TRBJ2-2
D gene: .
V gene: TRBV5-1
clone size: .
CDR3 protein: CASSLAGVGTGELFF
CDR3 DNA: TGCGCCAGCAGCCTGGCAGGGGTGGGCACCGGGGAGCTGTTTTTT

J gene: TRBJ1-1
D gene: TRBD1
V gene: TRBV5-6
clone size: .
CDR3 protein: CASSLRGRNGEAFF
CDR3 DNA: TGTGCCAGCAGCTTGAGGGGGCGAAATGGTGAAGCTTTCTTT

J gene: TRBJ2-1
D gene: TRBD2
V gene: TRBV4-2
clone size: .
CDR3 protein: CASSQETSGAAYNEQFF
CDR3 DNA: TGTGCCAGCAGCCAAGAGACTAGCGGGGCTGCCTACAATGAGCAGTTCTTC

J gene: TRBJ1-2
D gene: .
V gene: TRBV6-1
clone size: .
CDR3 protein: CASSDGPGPNYYGYTF
CDR3 DNA: TGTGCCAGCAGTGATGGACCGGGACCAAACTACTATGGCTACACCTTC

J gene: TRBJ2-3
D gene: .
V gene: TRBV7-8
clone size: once
CDR3 protein: CASSRPSTDTQYF
CDR3 DNA: TGTGCCAGCAGCAGACCTAGCACAGATACGCAGTATTTT

J gene: TRBJ2-7
D gene: .
V gene: TRBV27
clone size: .
CDR3 protein: CASSLKKSYEQYF
CDR3 DNA: TGTGCCAGCAGTTTGAAGAAATCCTACGAGCAGTACTTC

J gene: TRBJ1-4
D gene: .
V gene: TRBV5-6
clone size: .
CDR3 protein: CASSLGALGGQKLFF
CDR3 DNA: TGTGCCAGCAGCCTAGGAGCGTTAGGAGGCCAAAAACTGTTTTTT

J gene: TRBJ2-3
D gene: .
V gene: TRBV5-5
clone size: .
CDR3 protein: CASSLDPRGDTQYF
CDR3 DNA: TGTGCCAGCAGCTTGGATCCAAGAGGAGATACGCAGTATTTT

J gene: TRBJ1-6
D gene: .
V gene: TRBV5-4
clone size: .
CDR3 protein: CASSAPNSPLHF
CDR3 DNA: TGTGCCAGCAGCGCCCCTAATTCACCCCTCCACTTT

J gene: TRBJ2-6
D gene: .
V gene: TRBV5-1
clone size: .
CDR3 protein: CASSLADSGANVLTF
CDR3 DNA: TGCGCCAGCAGCTTGGCGGACTCTGGGGCCAACGTCCTGACTTTC

J gene: TRBJ1-2
D gene: .
V gene: TRBV6-5
clone size: .
CDR3 protein: CASKTVPQSNYGYTF
CDR3 DNA: TGTGCCAGCAAGACCGTTCCTCAATCTAACTATGGCTACACCTTC

J gene: TRBJ2-7
D gene: .
V gene: TRBV15
clone size: .
CDR3 protein: CATSLAGSHEQYF
CDR3 DNA: TGTGCCACCAGCCTCGCGGGGAGCCACGAGCAGTACTTC

J gene: TRBJ1-1
D gene: .
V gene: TRBV5-1
clone size: .
CDR3 protein: CASSLGGTGRSEAFF
CDR3 DNA: TGCGCCAGCAGCTTGGGCGGGACGGGAAGGTCTGAAGCTTTCTTT

J gene: TRBJ2-1
D gene: .
V gene: TRBV7-2
clone size: .
CDR3 protein: CASRSLQGNEQFF
CDR3 DNA: TGTGCCAGCAGGTCCCTACAAGGCAATGAGCAGTTCTTC

J gene: TRBJ2-4
D gene: TRBD1
V gene: TRBV12-5
clone size: once
CDR3 protein: CASGLGQGSDIQYF
CDR3 DNA: TGTGCTAGTGGTTTGGGACAGGGCTCGGACATTCAGTACTTC

J gene: TRBJ2-7
D gene: .
V gene: TRBV21-1
clone size: .
CDR3 protein: CASSKVPPGYEQYF
CDR3 DNA: TGTGCCAGCAGCAAAGTACCCCCCGGTTACGAGCAGTACTTC

J gene: TRBJ1-5
D gene: TRBD1
V gene: TRBV3-1/TRBV3-2
clone size: .
CDR3 protein: CASSQGQGFTQPQHF
CDR3 DNA: TGTGCCAGCAGCCAAGGACAGGGTTTTACTCAGCCCCAGCATTTT

J gene: TRBJ2-2
D gene: .
V gene: TRBV19
clone size: .
CDR3 protein: CASSISSGTNTGELFF
CDR3 DNA: TGTGCCAGTAGTATATCTTCGGGAACGAACACCGGGGAGCTGTTTTTT

J gene: TRBJ1-2
D gene: TRBD1
V gene: TRBV2
clone size: .
CDR3 protein: CASIGRDRRSSPNYGYTF
CDR3 DNA: TGTGCCAGCATTGGGCGGGACAGGCGATCTTCCCCTAACTATGGCTACACCTTC

J gene: TRBJ2-1
D gene: TRBD2
V gene: TRBV27
clone size: once
CDR3 protein: CASTGGLAAYNEQFF
CDR3 DNA: TGTGCCAGCACCGGCGGGCTAGCGGCATACAATGAGCAGTTCTTC

J gene: TRBJ2-1
D gene: TRBD1
V gene: TRBV18
clone size: .
CDR3 protein: CASSSQTGQGRYNEQFF
CDR3 DNA: TGTGCCAGCTCATCACAAACGGGACAGGGTCGCTACAATGAGCAGTTCTTC

J gene: TRBJ1-2
D gene: .
V gene: TRBV7-9
clone size: few
CDR3 protein: CASSSVNYGYTF
CDR3 DNA: TGTGCCAGCAGCTCCGTCAACTATGGCTACACCTTC

J gene: TRBJ1-1
D gene: .
V gene: TRBV27
clone size: once
CDR3 protein: CASSLYIGLNTEAFF
CDR3 DNA: TGTGCCAGCAGTTTATACATTGGGCTGAACACTGAAGCTTTCTTT

J gene: TRBJ1-1
D gene: .
V gene: TRBV2
clone size: .
CDR3 protein: CASSEAGQGRRAFF
CDR3 DNA: TGTGCCAGCAGTGAAGCGGGTCAGGGGAGGCGGGCTTTCTTT

J gene: TRBJ2-5
D gene: TRBD2
V gene: TRBV5-8
clone size: once
CDR3 protein: CASSLPRGVSQSQETQYF
CDR3 DNA: TGTGCCAGCAGCCTCCCCCGGGGGGTGTCACAGTCCCAAGAGACCCAGTACTTC

J gene: TRBJ1-3
D gene: .
V gene: TRBV30
clone size: .
CDR3 protein: CAWSGTGPGNTIYF
CDR3 DNA: TGTGCCTGGAGTGGGACCGGCCCTGGAAACACCATATATTTT

J gene: TRBJ2-2
D gene: .
V gene: TRBV9
clone size: .
CDR3 protein: CASSVQGKAGELFF
CDR3 DNA: TGTGCCAGCAGCGTACAGGGGAAGGCCGGGGAGCTGTTTTTT